The 18 T cell receptor beta chains presented below share a single source sample, sequenced in a study of shared clonotypes between healthy human individuals. Libraries were prepared by immunoSEQ multiplex PCR; TCRdb keeps only in-frame clonotypes and omits some of them. Of around 480,000 clones in the sample, around 79% are singletons; the top ten hold 12%. The sequenced sample was PBMCs. These receptor sequences come from a woman aged 40 to 50 in good health. Some clones in this sample may be carry-over from other donors' samples.

This clone was counted ten times or more. The rearrangement links TRBV7-7 to TRBJ2-1; TRBD2 aligns across 12 bases. Germline CDR1 and CDR2: SSHAT and FNYEAQ (reference sequence). V shed 4 bases, J shed 7 bases, and the junction held 5 bases outside the gene matches. The CDR3 covers 15 residues. The CDR3 sequence: CASSSLAGGHNEQFF. The CDR3 DNA sequence: TGTGCCAGCAGCTCACTAGCGGGAGGTCATAATGAGCAGTTCTTC.

The chain is built from TRBV7-9 and TRBJ2-7; the D gene is possibly TRBD2 (5 bases). The germline V gene encodes CDR1 SEHNR and CDR2 FQNEAQ (reference sequence). Deletions cut 5 bases from V and 7 bases from J, with 12 bases between. This CDR3 comprises 12 residues. CDR3 residues: CASSPGEGEQYF. CDR3 DNA sequence: TGTGCCAGCAGCCCCGGTGAGGGAGAGCAGTACTTC. Together with reference TRBV7-9 and TRBJ2-7, the CDR3 gives the full variable domain: DTGVSQNPRHKITKRGQNVTFRCDPISEHNRLYWYRQTLGQGPEFLTYFQNEAQLEKSRLLSDRFSAERPKGSFSTLEIQRTEQGDSAMYLCASSPGEGEQYFGPGTRLTVT.

The count of this clone is one. The chain couples TRBV28 to TRBJ2-6; D tentatively fits TRBD1 or TRBD2 (5 bases each). The CDR3 consists of 15 residues. CDR1 and CDR2 (germline): MDHEN, SYDVKM. Between the trimmed V and J ends, which lost 7 bases and 8 bases, there was a span of 18 bases. The CDR3 DNA sequence: TGTGCCAGCACCGCCGGGGCAGCGATGTCCAACGTCCTGACTTTC. Translating it yields CASTAGAAMSNVLTF.

The chain employs TRBV27 and TRBJ1-2; D gene ambiguous. CDR3 length: 14 residues. Between the trimmed V and J ends, which lost 5 bases and 1 base, there was a span of 11 bases. The germline V gene has CDR1 MNHEY and CDR2 SMNVEV (reference sequence). The CDR3 bases are TGTGCCAGCAGTCTCAGGACCGGTAACTATGGCTACACCTTC. As protein: CASSLRTGNYGYTF.

This clone has ten or more counts. V is TRBV5-4 and J is TRBJ2-3, with 9 bases identical to TRBD1. V shed 4 bases and J 6 bases; nucleotides not matched to a gene: 9. In germline, CDR1 is SGHNT, CDR2 YYREEE (reference sequence). The CDR3 covers 15 residues. This CDR3 reads CASSKTGGGIDTQYF. The CDR3 nucleotides are TGTGCCAGCAGCAAAACAGGGGGCGGTATCGATACGCAGTATTTT.

The J gene is TRBJ2-4, the V gene TRBV19; 7 nucleotides line up with TRBD1. The CDR3 is made up of 14 amino acids. CDR1 and CDR2 from the germline V gene are LNHDA and SQIVND (reference sequence). The junction had 14 bases not matched to a gene; V was cut back by 6 bases and J by 12 bases. The CDR3 protein is CASRTRDSLAHQYF. CDR3 bases: TGTGCCAGTAGGACCCGGGACAGCCTAGCCCATCAGTACTTC.

This clone was recorded a few times. The chain carries TRBV7-9 and TRBJ2-5, with a weak D call TRBD2 (5 bases). Between the trimmed V and J ends, which lost 0 bases and 2 bases, there was a span of 13 bases. The CDR3 length is 16 residues. Germline V lookup: CDR1 SEHNR, CDR2 FQNEAQ (reference sequence). CDR3 sequence reads: CASSLAEGTGQETQYF. The CDR3 DNA follows: TGTGCCAGCAGCTTAGCCGAGGGAACGGGGCAAGAGACCCAGTACTTC.

The chain couples TRBV11-2 to TRBJ2-3; perhaps D is TRBD1 or TRBD2 (5 bases each). The CDR3 is 15 amino acids. V shed 5 bases and J shed 5 bases, with 17 bases lying between them. Germline-derived CDR1 and CDR2 are SGHAT and FQNNGV. The CDR3, as DNA: TGTGCCAGCAGCGCGACCGGGACCAATCGAGATACGCAGTATTTT. Translated: CASSATGTNRDTQYF. The complete variable domain, with remaining parts taken from reference TRBV11-2 and TRBJ2-3, reads EAGVAQSPRYKIIEKRQSVAFWCNPISGHATLYWYQQILGQGPKLLIQFQNNGVVDDSQLPKDRFSAERLKGVDSTLKIQPAKLEDSAVYLCASSATGTNRDTQYFGPGTRLTVL.

The chain joins TRBV27 to TRBJ1-2; weak D call: TRBD1 (5 bases). Between the trimmed V and J ends, which lost 2 bases and 5 bases, there was a span of 18 bases. The CDR3 contains 16 residues. Germline loops: CDR1 MNHEY, CDR2 SMNVEV (reference sequence). The chain's CDR3 is CASSLVGAEGEYGYTF. DNA of the CDR3: TGTGCCAGCAGTTTAGTAGGGGCCGAAGGGGAGTATGGCTACACCTTC.

This clone was recorded only once. V is TRBV28 and J is TRBJ1-5; 9 bases are a match to TRBD1. Germline V gene data show CDR1 as MDHEN and CDR2 as SYDVKM. Germline trimming cut 4 bases from V and 11 bases from J; bases unmatched to any gene: 12. CDR3 length: 15 residues. As DNA, the CDR3 is TGTGCCAGCAGTTATCCGGGACAGGGTGGGTCAGCCCAGCATTTT. Protein: CASSYPGQGGSAQHF.

The gene calls are TRBV15 and TRBJ1-4, with a weak D call TRBD1 (5 bases). This CDR3 comprises 15 residues. Trimming removed 4 bases from V and 7 bases from J, with 16 bases in between. Germline CDR1 and CDR2: LNHNV and YYDKDF (reference sequence). The CDR3 DNA reads TGTGCCACCAGCATTACCCCGGGGGTCGGTGAAAAACTGTTTTTT. It encodes CATSITPGVGEKLFF.

V and J are TRBV19 and TRBJ1-5; D call uncertain. Germline CDR1 reads LNHDA; CDR2 reads SQIVND (reference sequence). This CDR3 has 15 residues. Trimming pared 5 bases from V and 1 base from J, leaving 12 bases between. The CDR3 region has the DNA TGTGCCAGTAGTCCGGCAGATTACAGCAATCAGCCCCAGCATTTT. This encodes CASSPADYSNQPQHF.

The rearrangement uses TRBV18 and TRBJ1-2; 7 nucleotides line up with TRBD1. V lost 3 bases, J lost 0 bases, and 7 bases stayed unmatched. Germline CDR1 is KGHSH and CDR2 is LQKENI. This CDR3 comprises 16 residues. CDR3 loop: CASSPEGQLANYGYTF. The CDR3 region has the DNA TGTGCCAGCTCACCGGAGGGACAGCTAGCTAACTATGGCTACACCTTC.

The chain is built from TRBV18 and TRBJ1-1; unclear D gene. V was trimmed by 0 bases and J by 1 base, leaving 9 bases between them. Per germline, CDR1 KGHSH and CDR2 LQKENI. CDR3 length: 15 amino acids. The CDR3 region is CASSPPSGWNTEAFF. The CDR3 nucleotides read TGTGCCAGCTCACCACCGTCGGGGTGGAACACTGAAGCTTTCTTT.

The chain couples TRBV5-1 to TRBJ2-3, with no clear D. The V gene lost 2 bases and the J gene lost 4 bases, with 11 bases spanning the gap. The CDR3 runs to 14 residues. The germline V gene encodes CDR1 SGHRS and CDR2 YFSETQ. The DNA of the CDR3 is TGCGCCAGCAGCTTCCAATCAGGCGCAGATACGCAGTATTTT. Amino acid sequence: CASSFQSGADTQYF.

This chain links TRBV19 with TRBJ2-7; TRBD1 might be the D (6 bases). CDR1 and CDR2 from the germline V gene are LNHDA and SQIVND (reference sequence). The CDR3 loop spans 14 amino acids. V lost 1 base and J 4 bases, leaving 11 bases between the germline ends. The CDR3 sequence is CASSIGGQIYEQYF. CDR3 DNA: TGTGCCAGTAGTATAGGGGGACAAATATACGAGCAGTACTTC.

The rearrangement uses TRBV5-1 and TRBJ2-1, with D perhaps TRBD2 (6 bases). The V gene lost 2 bases and the J gene lost 5 bases, with 11 bases spanning the gap. The CDR3 has 14 residues. Per germline, CDR1 SGHRS and CDR2 YFSETQ. This chain's CDR3 is CASSLRTGDNEQFF. The CDR3 DNA reads TGCGCCAGCAGCTTACGGACGGGAGACAATGAGCAGTTCTTC.

The gene calls are TRBV28 and TRBJ2-3; the match to TRBD2 covers 11 bases. The J segment lost 1 base and the V segment lost 8 bases, leaving 8 bases of the junction unmatched. The V gene's germline CDR1 is MDHEN and CDR2 SYDVKM. The CDR3 consists of 16 residues. CDR3 nucleotide sequence: TGTGCCAGCTCTAGCGGGAGGCGGTGGGGCACAGATACGCAGTATTTT. It codes for CASSSGRRWGTDTQYF.